This TCR beta chain was captured by sequencing in a study of OX40 agonist ivuxolimab in advanced cancers. Study as a whole: Partial response was recorded in three patients: one hepatocellular carcinoma and two cutaneous melanoma cases.

Germline CDR1 reads LNHDA; CDR2 reads SQIVND (reference sequence). The CDR3 consists of 14 residues. V lost 7 bases, J lost 0 bases, and 5 bases stayed unmatched. Profiling relied on immunoSEQ multiplex PCR, and the TCRdb table lists in-frame clones only, not all of them. The table shows some 30,000 clones, with about 87% occurring only once. The sequences come from CD4+ or CD8+ T cells sorted from blood, collected in a trial of the OX40 agonist ivuxolimab. This sequence originates from an adult with an advanced solid tumor such as melanoma, head and neck, liver or kidney cancer. The V call is TRBV19, the J call TRBJ1-1; 7 bases fit TRBD1. Here the CDR3 DNA reads TGTGCCAGTATGGACAGGCCAATGAACACTGAAGCTTTCTTT. This codes for CASMDRPMNTEAFF. The variable domain in full, completed from reference TRBV19 and TRBJ1-1, reads DGGITQSPKYLFRKEGQNVTLSCEQNLNHDAMYWYRQDPGQGLRLIYYSQIVNDFQKGDIAEGYSVSREKKESFPLTVTSAQKNPTAFYLCASMDRPMNTEAFFGQGTRLTVV.